This TCR beta chain was sequenced for a study of T-cell memory formation after mild COVID-19. A remark on this clonotype: Its matching antigen is unknown.

TCRdb re-analysed the 5' RACE reads in MiXCR, keeping a single row per CDR3 protein. Among approximately 250,000 distinct CDR3 sequences listed, roughly 15% were seen once. Whole-study findings and limits: While clones contracting from day 15 to 85 were balanced between CD4 and CD8, later expanders leaned CD4+.

This CDR3 has 11 residues. In germline, CDR1 is DFQATT, CDR2 SNEGSKA (reference sequence). Trimming removed 6 bases at V and 5 bases at J, with 10 bases between. The gene calls are TRBV20-1 and TRBJ2-5; D uncertain. The receptor's source is an adult woman who had mild COVID-19 (a few samples of this study predate the infection). Cell type and time point are not known. The sample consisted of PBMCs or a T cell subset sorted from them (not recorded which). CDR3 in amino acids: CSARKGETQYF. CDR3 sequence (DNA): TGCAGTGCCCGTAAAGGGGAGACCCAGTACTTC.